The clone carrying this TCR beta chain was seen a few times. Antigen unknown. Per germline, CDR1 SNHLY and CDR2 FYNNEI. The CDR3 loop spans 17 amino acids. Trimming cost V 6 bases and J 0 bases, with 19 bases left between them. These data originate in a study of T-cell memory formation after mild COVID-19. Study summary: There were largely donor-specific TCR clusters. Regarding the study as a whole: Cross-reactive memory apparently joined, as some responding clones appeared in pre-infection memory.

TCRdb ran MiXCR on the 5' RACE reads and lists one entry per CDR3 protein. The sample yields 55,000 to 70,000 distinct CDR3 sequences, around a quarter seen once. The rearrangement links TRBV2 to TRBJ2-3, with a tentative D call TRBD2 (7 bases). Sequenced: PBMCs or a T cell subset sorted from them (not recorded which). The source of this sequence is a man aged 18-30 years who had mild COVID-19 (a few samples of this study predate the infection). Cell type and time point are not known. The CDR3 DNA reads TGTGCCAGCAGCACATCCTATGCGGGGGCCAGCACAGATACGCAGTATTTT. It yields the protein CASSTSYAGASTDTQYF.